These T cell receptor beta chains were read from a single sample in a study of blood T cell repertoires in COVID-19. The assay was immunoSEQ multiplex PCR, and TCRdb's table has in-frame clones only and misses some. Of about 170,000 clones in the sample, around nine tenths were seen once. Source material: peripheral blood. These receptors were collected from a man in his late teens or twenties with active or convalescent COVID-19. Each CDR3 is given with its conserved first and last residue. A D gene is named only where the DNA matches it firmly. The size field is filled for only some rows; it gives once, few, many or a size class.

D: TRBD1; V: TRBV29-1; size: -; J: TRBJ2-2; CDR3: CSAIGQENTGELFF; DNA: TGCAGCGCTATCGGACAGGAGAACACCGGGGAGCTGTTTTTT
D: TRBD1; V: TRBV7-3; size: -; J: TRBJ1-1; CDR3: CASSKTGAGEAFF; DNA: TGTGCCAGCAGCAAGACAGGGGCGGGCGAAGCTTTCTTT
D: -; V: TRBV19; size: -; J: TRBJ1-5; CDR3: CASSRGTDNQPQHF; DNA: TGTGCCAGTAGTAGGGGGACTGACAATCAGCCCCAGCATTTT
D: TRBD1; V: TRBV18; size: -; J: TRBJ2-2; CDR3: CASSLRDRETTGELFF; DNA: TGTGCCAGCTCCCTCCGGGACAGGGAGACTACCGGGGAGCTGTTTTTT
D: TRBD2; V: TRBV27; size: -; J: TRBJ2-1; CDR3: CASSPGLAWFNEQFF; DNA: TGTGCCAGCAGCCCGGGACTAGCCTGGTTCAATGAGCAGTTCTTC
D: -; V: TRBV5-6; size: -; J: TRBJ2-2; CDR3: CASSLALTGELFF; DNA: TGTGCCAGCAGCTTGGCCCTCACCGGGGAGCTGTTTTTT
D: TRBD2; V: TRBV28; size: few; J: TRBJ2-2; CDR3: CASSPGLAGASTGELFF; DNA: TGTGCCAGCAGTCCGGGACTAGCGGGAGCGAGTACCGGGGAGCTGTTTTTT
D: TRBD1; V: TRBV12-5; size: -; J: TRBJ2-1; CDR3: CASGLAGTGFSNEQFF; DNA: TGTGCTAGTGGTTTGGCCGGGACAGGGTTTTCCAATGAGCAGTTCTTC
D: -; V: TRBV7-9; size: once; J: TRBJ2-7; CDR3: CASSLGISYEQYF; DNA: TGTGCCAGCAGCCTCGGGATCTCCTACGAGCAGTACTTC
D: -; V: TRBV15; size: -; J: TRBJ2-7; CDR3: CATPPYYEQYF; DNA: TGTGCCACCCCACCCTACTACGAGCAGTACTTC
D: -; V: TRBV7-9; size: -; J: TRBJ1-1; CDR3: CASSLGGYGGDRNTEAFF; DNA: TGTGCCAGCAGTCTCGGCGGATACGGGGGGGACCGGAACACTGAAGCTTTCTTT
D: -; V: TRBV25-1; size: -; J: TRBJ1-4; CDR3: CASSGSAGQATNEKLFF; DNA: TGTGCCAGCAGTGGATCCGCGGGGCAGGCAACTAATGAAAAACTGTTTTTT
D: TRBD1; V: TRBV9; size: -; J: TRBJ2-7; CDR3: CASSVGTGAEQYF; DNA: TGTGCCAGCAGCGTAGGAACAGGGGCCGAGCAGTACTTC
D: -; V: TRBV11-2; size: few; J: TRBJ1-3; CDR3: CASSRPGLIGNTIYF; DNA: TGTGCCAGCAGCAGACCGGGACTCATTGGAAACACCATATATTTT
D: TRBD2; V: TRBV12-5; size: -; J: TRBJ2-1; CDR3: CASAPGLEDYNEQFF; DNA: TGTGCTAGTGCCCCGGGACTAGAAGATTACAATGAGCAGTTCTTC
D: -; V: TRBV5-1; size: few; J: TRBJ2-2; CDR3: CASSPDAANTGELFF; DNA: TGCGCCAGCAGCCCAGACGCGGCCAACACCGGGGAGCTGTTTTTT
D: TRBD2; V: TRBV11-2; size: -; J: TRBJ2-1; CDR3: CASSLGRAGAYNEQFF; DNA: TGTGCCAGCAGCTTAGGGAGGGCGGGGGCCTACAATGAGCAGTTCTTC
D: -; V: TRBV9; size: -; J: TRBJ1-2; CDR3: CASSEGRGRERYGYTF; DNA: TGTGCCAGCAGCGAGGGGAGAGGGAGGGAGCGCTATGGCTACACCTTC
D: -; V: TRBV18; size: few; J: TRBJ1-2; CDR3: CASSHREYGYTF; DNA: TGTGCCAGCTCACACAGGGAATATGGCTACACCTTC
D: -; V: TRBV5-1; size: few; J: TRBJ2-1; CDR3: CASSLAPSNYNEQFF; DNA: TGCGCCAGCAGCTTGGCCCCTAGCAACTACAATGAGCAGTTCTTC
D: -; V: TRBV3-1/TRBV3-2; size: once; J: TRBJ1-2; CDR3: CASSLTRDAYGYTF; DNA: TGTGCCAGCAGTCTAACCCGGGATGCCTATGGCTACACCTTC
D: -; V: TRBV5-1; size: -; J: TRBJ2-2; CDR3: CASSSQGTGELFF; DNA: TGCGCCAGCAGCTCTCAGGGCACCGGGGAGCTGTTTTTT
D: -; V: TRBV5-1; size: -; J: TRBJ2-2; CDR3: CASTQSQRELFF; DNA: TGCGCCAGCACCCAAAGCCAACGGGAGCTGTTTTTT
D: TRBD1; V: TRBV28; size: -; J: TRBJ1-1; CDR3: CASSQQGYTEAFF; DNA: TGTGCCAGCAGTCAACAGGGGTACACTGAAGCTTTCTTT
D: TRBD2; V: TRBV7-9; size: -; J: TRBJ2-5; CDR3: CASSSGEGGETQYF; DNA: TGTGCCAGCAGCTCTGGGGAGGGAGGAGAGACCCAGTACTTC
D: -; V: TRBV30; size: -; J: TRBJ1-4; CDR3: CAWSEATRGEKLFF; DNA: TGTGCCTGGAGTGAGGCCACCAGGGGTGAAAAACTGTTTTTT
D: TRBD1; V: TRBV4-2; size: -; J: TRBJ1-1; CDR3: CASSQESDRLTEGAFF; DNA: TGTGCCAGCAGCCAAGAATCGGACAGGTTAACGGAGGGAGCTTTCTTT
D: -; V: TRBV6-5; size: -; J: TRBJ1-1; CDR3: CASSRGIEAFF; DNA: TGTGCCAGCAGTCGGGGTATTGAAGCTTTCTTT
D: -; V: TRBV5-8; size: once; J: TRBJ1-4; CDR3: CASSPSARGANEKLFF; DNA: TGTGCCAGCAGCCCCTCCGCCCGGGGGGCTAATGAAAAACTGTTTTTT
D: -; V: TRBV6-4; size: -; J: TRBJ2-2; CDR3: CASSLDGNTGELFF; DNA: TGTGCCAGCAGCCTAGACGGGAACACCGGGGAGCTGTTTTTT
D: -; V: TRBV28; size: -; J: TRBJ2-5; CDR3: CASRGLPSQETQYF; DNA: TGTGCCAGCAGGGGACTCCCCTCCCAAGAGACCCAGTACTTC
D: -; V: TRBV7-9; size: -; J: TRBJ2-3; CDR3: CASSLEALSTDTQYF; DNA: TGTGCCAGCAGCTTAGAAGCTCTAAGCACAGATACGCAGTATTTT
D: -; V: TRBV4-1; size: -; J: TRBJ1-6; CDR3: CASSQFGLPTDSPLHF; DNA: TGCGCCAGCAGCCAATTTGGACTCCCGACGGATTCACCCCTCCACTTT
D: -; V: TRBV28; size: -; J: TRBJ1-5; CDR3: CASGDSGAGNQPQHF; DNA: TGTGCCAGCGGGGACTCTGGAGCGGGCAATCAGCCCCAGCATTTT
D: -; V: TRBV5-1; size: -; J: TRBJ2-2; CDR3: CASSPDRINTGELFF; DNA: TGCGCCAGCAGCCCGGACAGAATTAACACCGGGGAGCTGTTTTTT
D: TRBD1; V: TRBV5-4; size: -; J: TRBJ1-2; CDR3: CASSNNRDRGIGYTF; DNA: TGTGCCAGCAGCAACAACCGGGACAGGGGAATAGGCTACACCTTC
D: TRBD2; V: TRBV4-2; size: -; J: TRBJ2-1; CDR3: CASSQESAGGYNEQFF; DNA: TGTGCCAGCAGCCAAGAATCAGCGGGGGGCTACAATGAGCAGTTCTTC
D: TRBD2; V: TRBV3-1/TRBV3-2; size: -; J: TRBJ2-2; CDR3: CASSQALAGYTGELFF; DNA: TGTGCCAGCAGCCAAGCATTAGCGGGGTACACCGGGGAGCTGTTTTTT
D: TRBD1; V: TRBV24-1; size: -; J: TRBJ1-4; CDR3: CATSDAQTGTGGKLFF; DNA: TGTGCCACCAGTGACGCCCAAACCGGGACAGGAGGAAAACTGTTTTTT
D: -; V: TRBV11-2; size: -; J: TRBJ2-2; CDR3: CASSLVLQGSTGELFF; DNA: TGTGCCAGCAGCTTAGTATTGCAGGGTAGCACCGGGGAGCTGTTTTTT
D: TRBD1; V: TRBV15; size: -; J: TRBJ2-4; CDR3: CATSGDRDSKNIQYF; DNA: TGTGCCACCTCAGGGGACAGGGATTCAAAAAACATTCAGTACTTC
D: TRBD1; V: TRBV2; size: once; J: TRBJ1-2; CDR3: CASSPDRGYGYTF; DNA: TGTGCCAGCAGTCCCGACAGGGGCTATGGCTACACCTTC